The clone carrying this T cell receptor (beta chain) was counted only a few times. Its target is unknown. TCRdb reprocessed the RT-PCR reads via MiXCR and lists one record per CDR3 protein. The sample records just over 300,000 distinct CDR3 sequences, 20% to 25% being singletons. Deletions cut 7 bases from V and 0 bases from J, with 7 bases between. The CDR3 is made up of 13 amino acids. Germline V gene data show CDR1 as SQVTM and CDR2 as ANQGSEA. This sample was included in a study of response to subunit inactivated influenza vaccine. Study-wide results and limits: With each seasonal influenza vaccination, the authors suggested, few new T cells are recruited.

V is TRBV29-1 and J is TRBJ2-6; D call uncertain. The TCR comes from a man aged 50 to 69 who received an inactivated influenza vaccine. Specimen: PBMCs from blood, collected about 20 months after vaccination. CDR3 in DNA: TGCAGCGCCAGACTCTCTGGGGCCAACGTCCTGACTTTC. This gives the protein CSARLSGANVLTF. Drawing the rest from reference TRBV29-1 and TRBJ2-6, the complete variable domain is SAVISQKPSRDICQRGTSLTIQCQVDSQVTMMFWYRQQPGQSLTLIATANQGSEATYESGFVIDKFPISRPNLTFSTLTVSNMSPEDSSIYLCSARLSGANVLTFGAGSRLTVL.